This T cell receptor beta chain was identified during a study of T cell changes during pregnancy in multiple sclerosis. Sequenced by immunoSEQ multiplex PCR; TCRdb stores in-frame clones only, minus some. The sample has roughly 80,000 clones, roughly nine tenths seen once. The V and J ends lost 4 bases and 2 bases, in that order; junction bases with no gene match: 6. The CDR3 extends over 16 amino acids. The germline CDR1 and CDR2 sequences are SGHRS and YFSETQ. Sequenced here: peripheral blood, sampled before pregnancy. This TCR derives from a female donor with multiple sclerosis, enrolled in a pregnancy study. The chain combines TRBV5-1 with TRBJ2-3; 11 bases are shared with TRBD2. This CDR3 is CASSRSSGGHTDTQYF. CDR3 in DNA: TGCGCCAGCAGCCGGTCTAGCGGGGGGCACACAGATACGCAGTATTTT. Full variable domain (missing parts from reference TRBV5-1 and TRBJ2-3): KAGVTQTPRYLIKTRGQQVTLSCSPISGHRSVSWYQQTPGQGLQFLFEYFSETQRNKGNFPGRFSGRQFSNSRSEMNVSTLELGDSALYLCASSRSSGGHTDTQYFGPGTRLTVL.